Listed below are T cell receptor beta chains from one sample, sequenced in a study of blood T cells in healthy people across ages. TCRdb re-analysed the 5' RACE reads in MiXCR, keeping a single row per CDR3 protein. The sample contains approximately 690,000 distinct CDR3 sequences, roughly 53% of which appear only once. The sample consisted of blood. The receptors shown here come from a man aged 55-75 years in good health. The CDR3 runs from the conserved cysteine through the conserved F or W. A D gene is named only where the DNA matches it firmly. Some rows mark clone size as missing; the rest say once, few, many or name a class of expanded clone.

D	J	V	size	CDR3	DNA
NA	TRBJ2-7	TRBV29-1	NA	CSVAPWRNEQYF	TGCAGCGTTGCACCCTGGAGGAACGAGCAGTACTTC
NA	TRBJ2-5	TRBV9	few	CASSVGGRETQYF	TGTGCCAGCAGCGTAGGCGGTCGAGAGACCCAGTACTTC
NA	TRBJ2-5	TRBV24-1	NA	CATSEEEGLATQYF	TGTGCCACCAGTGAAGAGGAGGGCCTCGCGACCCAGTACTTC
NA	TRBJ1-2	TRBV6-6	few	CASSYSRGQGGYTF	TGTGCCAGCAGTTACTCGAGGGGCCAGGGCGGCTACACCTTC
NA	TRBJ2-3	TRBV5-4	NA	CASSPEKPDTQYF	TGTGCCAGCAGCCCAGAAAAGCCAGATACGCAGTATTTT
TRBD1	TRBJ2-5	TRBV20-1	NA	CSARTRDRGLQETQYF	TGCAGTGCTAGAACCCGGGACAGGGGCCTCCAAGAGACCCAGTACTTC
TRBD2	TRBJ2-3	TRBV18	NA	CASSPRSGGTDTQYF	TGTGCCAGCTCACCAAGGAGCGGGGGCACAGATACGCAGTATTTT
NA	TRBJ2-7	TRBV12-3/TRBV12-4	many	CASSPGRGSYEQYF	TGCGCCAGCAGCCCCGGCAGGGGCTCCTACGAGCAGTACTTC
TRBD2	TRBJ2-1	TRBV9	NA	CASSVTGGHYNEQFF	TGTGCCAGCAGCGTAACGGGGGGGCACTACAATGAGCAGTTCTTC
NA	TRBJ2-3	TRBV20-1	NA	CSASEGRGTDTQYF	TGCAGTGCTAGCGAGGGCAGGGGCACAGATACGCAGTATTTT
NA	TRBJ2-5	TRBV29-1	few	CSVTTRGQYF	TGCAGCGTGACCACCCGCGGGCAGTACTTC
TRBD1	TRBJ2-3	TRBV15	NA	CATLRGSSTDTQYF	TGTGCCACCCTCAGGGGGTCTTCCACAGATACGCAGTATTTT
NA	TRBJ2-7	TRBV3-1	NA	CASSLGNAGPYEQYF	TGTGCCAGCAGCCTGGGAAATGCAGGGCCCTACGAGCAGTACTTC
NA	TRBJ2-5	TRBV15	few	CATSRERARGETQYF	TGTGCCACCAGCAGAGAGAGGGCGAGGGGAGAGACCCAGTACTTC
TRBD1	TRBJ1-6	TRBV10-3	NA	CAIRGQGASPLHF	TGTGCCATCAGGGGACAGGGTGCTTCACCCCTCCACTTT
NA	TRBJ2-1	TRBV5-1	NA	CASSPGLPEGEQFF	TGCGCCAGCAGCCCCGGACTACCCGAGGGGGAGCAGTTCTTC
TRBD2	TRBJ2-7	TRBV20-1	NA	CSARTGRGRAYEQYF	TGCAGTGCCCGAACCGGGCGGGGGAGAGCCTACGAGCAGTACTTC
TRBD1	TRBJ1-2	TRBV3-1	few	CASSHATGARDGYTF	TGTGCCAGCAGCCACGCGACAGGGGCTAGGGATGGCTACACCTTC
NA	TRBJ2-1	TRBV9	NA	CASSVGIVDEQFF	TGTGCCAGCAGCGTAGGTATCGTGGATGAGCAGTTCTTC
NA	TRBJ1-1	TRBV7-2	NA	CASSLQPGGNTEAFF	TGTGCCAGCAGTCTTCAACCGGGGGGAAACACTGAAGCTTTCTTT
NA	TRBJ2-2	TRBV7-9	NA	CASSLRAGVNTGELFF	TGTGCCAGCAGCTTAAGGGCAGGGGTGAACACCGGGGAGCTGTTTTTT
NA	TRBJ2-1	TRBV20-1	NA	CSARDLTAYNEQFF	TGCAGTGCTAGAGATTTAACAGCCTACAATGAGCAGTTCTTC
TRBD1	TRBJ2-7	TRBV25-1	few	CASSTTRQGRYEQYF	TGTGCCAGCAGCACGACCCGACAGGGGAGGTACGAGCAGTACTTC
NA	TRBJ1-1	TRBV2	NA	CATGGGALNTEAFF	TGTGCCACCGGAGGGGGGGCCTTGAACACTGAAGCTTTCTTT
NA	TRBJ2-3	TRBV24-1	NA	CATSDWGFTDTQYF	TGTGCCACCAGTGATTGGGGATTCACAGATACGCAGTATTTT
NA	TRBJ2-7	TRBV12-3/TRBV12-4	NA	CASSLVGCEEYF	TGTGCCAGCAGTTTAGTGGGGTGCGAGGAGTACTTC
NA	TRBJ2-3	TRBV29-1	NA	CSVDSAGPGTDTQYF	TGCAGCGTTGATTCCGCAGGGCCGGGCACAGATACGCAGTATTTT
TRBD1	TRBJ2-3	TRBV20-1	NA	CSAADRVTDTQYF	TGCAGTGCTGCGGACAGGGTCACAGATACGCAGTATTTT
NA	TRBJ2-5	TRBV4-1	few	CASSPSSSGRETQYF	TGCGCCAGCAGTCCAAGTTCGTCAGGGAGAGAGACCCAGTACTTC
NA	TRBJ2-5	TRBV7-9	NA	CATDRGEQYF	TGTGCCACAGACCGCGGGGAGCAGTACTTC
TRBD2	TRBJ2-1	TRBV2	NA	CASALAGSRNEQFF	TGTGCCAGCGCCCTAGCGGGGTCTAGGAATGAGCAGTTCTTC
TRBD1	TRBJ2-5	TRBV24-1	NA	CATSDGDREQYF	TGTGCCACCAGTGATGGGGACAGGGAGCAGTACTTC
NA	TRBJ2-5	TRBV7-2	NA	CASSLDRQPTGTQYF	TGCGCCAGCAGCTTAGACCGTCAACCGACGGGGACCCAGTACTTC
NA	TRBJ2-1	TRBV6-5	once	CASSYPNGNEQFF	TGTGCCAGCAGTTACCCGAATGGGAATGAGCAGTTCTTC
NA	TRBJ1-1	TRBV12-3/TRBV12-4	NA	CASSFAGGGTEAFF	TGTGCCAGCAGTTTTGCCGGGGGAGGGACTGAAGCTTTCTTT
NA	TRBJ2-7	TRBV20-1	NA	CSALTFGGRSSYEQYF	TGCAGTGCGTTAACCTTTGGGGGCAGGAGCTCCTACGAGCAGTACTTC
NA	TRBJ2-3	TRBV4-2	NA	CASSQRQGTDTQYF	TGTGCCAGCAGCCAGCGACAGGGCACAGATACGCAGTATTTT
TRBD1	TRBJ2-7	TRBV29-1	few	CSASGTGGEQYF	TGCAGCGCCTCCGGGACAGGGGGCGAGCAGTACTTC
NA	TRBJ1-5	TRBV24-1	NA	CATSDGTRSNQPQHF	TGTGCCACCAGTGACGGGACACGTAGCAATCAGCCCCAGCATTTT
NA	TRBJ2-5	TRBV7-2	many	CASSRGQSQETQYF	TGTGCCAGCAGCCGCGGACAGTCCCAAGAGACCCAGTACTTC
NA	TRBJ2-7	TRBV21-1	NA	CASSMGRQGGDYEQYF	TGTGCCAGCAGCATGGGTCGGCAGGGGGGGGACTACGAGCAGTACTTC
NA	TRBJ2-7	TRBV20-1	few	CSAPRGQGYEQYF	TGCAGTGCCCCCCGGGGACAAGGATACGAGCAGTACTTC
NA	TRBJ2-2	TRBV27	NA	CASSLGGAGELFF	TGTGCCAGCAGTTTAGGAGGGGCCGGGGAGCTGTTTTTT